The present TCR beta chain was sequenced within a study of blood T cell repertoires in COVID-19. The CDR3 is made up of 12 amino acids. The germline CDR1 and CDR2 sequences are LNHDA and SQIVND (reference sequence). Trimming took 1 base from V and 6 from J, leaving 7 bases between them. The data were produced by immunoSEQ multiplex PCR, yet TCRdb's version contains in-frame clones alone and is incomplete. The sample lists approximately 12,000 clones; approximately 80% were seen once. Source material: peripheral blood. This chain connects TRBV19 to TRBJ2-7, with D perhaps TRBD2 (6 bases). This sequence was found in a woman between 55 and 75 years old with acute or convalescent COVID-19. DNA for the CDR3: TGTGCCAGTAGTATAGGGGGAGGCGAGCAGTACTTC. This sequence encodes CASSIGGGEQYF.